This T cell receptor beta chain was sequenced for a study of blood T cell repertoires in COVID-19. Across the study: Samples representing acute and convalescent COVID-19 were sourced from the United States, Italy and Spain.

This CDR3 contains 11 residues. The ends were cut back, 5 bases at V and 4 bases at J, with 9 bases in the middle. Germline values: CDR1 SQVTM, CDR2 ANQGSEA. Per the original data handling: Estimation of nucleated cell counts was performed using reference gene primer amplification. TCRdb's copy holds only in-frame clones and misses some; the assay was immunoSEQ multiplex PCR. V, J and clone size are taken as reported in that table, and D and trimming were inferred from the DNA itself. Of around 100,000 clones listed, roughly 80% are singletons. The chain has TRBV29-1 and TRBJ2-7; D possibly corresponds to TRBD1 (6 bases). The material sequenced was peripheral blood. This TCR came from a man between 60 and 75 years old with acute or convalescent COVID-19. The CDR3 protein is CSVSQGYEQYF. The CDR3 nucleotides are TGCAGCGTTTCACAGGGATACGAGCAGTACTTC.